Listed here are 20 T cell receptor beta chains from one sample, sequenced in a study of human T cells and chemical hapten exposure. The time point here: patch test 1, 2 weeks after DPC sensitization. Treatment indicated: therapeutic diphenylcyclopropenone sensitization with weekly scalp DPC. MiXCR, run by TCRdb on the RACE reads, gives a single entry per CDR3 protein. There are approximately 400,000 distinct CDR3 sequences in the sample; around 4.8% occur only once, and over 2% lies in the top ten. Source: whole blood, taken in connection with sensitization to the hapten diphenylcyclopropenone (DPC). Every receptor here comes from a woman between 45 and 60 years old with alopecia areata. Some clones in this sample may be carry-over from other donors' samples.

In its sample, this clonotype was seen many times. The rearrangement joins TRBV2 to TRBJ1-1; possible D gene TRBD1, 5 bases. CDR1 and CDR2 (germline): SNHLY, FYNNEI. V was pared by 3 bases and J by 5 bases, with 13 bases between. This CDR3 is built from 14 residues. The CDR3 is CASSDNGGRTEAFF. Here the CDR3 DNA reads TGTGCCAGCAGTGATAACGGGGGAAGGACTGAAGCTTTCTTT.

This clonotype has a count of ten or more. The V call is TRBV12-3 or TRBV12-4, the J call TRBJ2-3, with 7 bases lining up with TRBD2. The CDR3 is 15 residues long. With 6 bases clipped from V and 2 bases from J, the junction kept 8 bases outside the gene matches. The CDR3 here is CASSYEGGATDTQYF. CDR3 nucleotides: TGTGCCAGCAGCTATGAGGGAGGGGCCACAGATACGCAGTATTTT.

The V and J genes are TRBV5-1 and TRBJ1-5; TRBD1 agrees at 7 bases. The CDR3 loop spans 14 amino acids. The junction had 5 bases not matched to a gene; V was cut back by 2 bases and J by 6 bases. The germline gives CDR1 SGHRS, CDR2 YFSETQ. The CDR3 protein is CASSLGTVSQPQHF. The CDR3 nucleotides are TGCGCCAGCAGCTTAGGGACAGTGAGTCAGCCCCAGCATTTT.

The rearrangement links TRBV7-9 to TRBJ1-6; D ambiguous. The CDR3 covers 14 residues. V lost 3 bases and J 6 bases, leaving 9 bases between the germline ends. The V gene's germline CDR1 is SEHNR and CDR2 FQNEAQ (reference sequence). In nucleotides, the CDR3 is TGTGCCAGCAGCTTGGGGTTCCTTAATTCACCCCTCCACTTT. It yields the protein CASSLGFLNSPLHF. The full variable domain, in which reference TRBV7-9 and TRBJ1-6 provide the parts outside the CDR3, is DTGVSQNPRHKITKRGQNVTFRCDPISEHNRLYWYRQTLGQGPEFLTYFQNEAQLEKSRLLSDRFSAERPKGSFSTLEIQRTEQGDSAMYLCASSLGFLNSPLHFGNGTRLTVT.

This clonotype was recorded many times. CDR3 nucleotides: TGTGCCAGCTCACCGCCTAGCGATGATGAGCAGTTCTTC. Amino acids: CASSPPSDDEQFF. V usage is TRBV18 and J usage is TRBJ2-1, with D possibly being TRBD2 (6 bases). V shed 3 bases and J shed 8 bases, with 11 bases lying between them. This CDR3 is 13 amino acids long. Germline V CDR1 and CDR2: KGHSH, LQKENI.

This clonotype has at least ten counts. The CDR3 DNA follows: TGCAGTGCTTTGGACAGGGTAGGGGGTGAAGCTTTCTTT. This encodes CSALDRVGGEAFF. This chain connects TRBV20-1 to TRBJ1-1, with 8 bases that match TRBD1. CDR3 length: 13 residues. Trimming at V came to 5 bases and at J to 7 bases, leaving 9 bases not matched to a gene. The germline CDR1 and CDR2 sequences are DFQATT and SNEGSKA (reference sequence).

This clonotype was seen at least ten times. Written as DNA, the CDR3 is TGTGCCAGCAGTTTAGGGGCAGGGGGTACCTACGAGCAGTACTTC. It yields the protein CASSLGAGGTYEQYF. The chain uses TRBV27 and TRBJ2-7; 7 bases map to TRBD1. The junction had 6 bases not matched to a gene; V was cut back by 2 bases and J by 2 bases. Looked up from germline, CDR1 is MNHEY and CDR2 is SMNVEV (reference sequence). The CDR3 consists of 15 residues.

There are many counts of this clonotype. CDR3 bases: TGTGCCATCAGTGATTTGGGGTCGAGTGGTCAGCCCCAGCATTTT. It translates to CAISDLGSSGQPQHF. V is TRBV10-3 and J is TRBJ1-5; no reliable D call. The germline V gene encodes CDR1 ENHRY and CDR2 SYGVKD. Trimming shortened V by 3 bases and J by 6 bases, and 15 bases separated the two germline ends. This CDR3 is 15 amino acids long.

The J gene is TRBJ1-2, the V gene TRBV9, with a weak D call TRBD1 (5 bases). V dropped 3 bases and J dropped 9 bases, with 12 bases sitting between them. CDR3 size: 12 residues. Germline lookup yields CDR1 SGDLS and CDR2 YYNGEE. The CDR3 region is CASSEPTVSYTF. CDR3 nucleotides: TGTGCCAGCAGCGAGCCGACAGTAAGCTACACCTTC.

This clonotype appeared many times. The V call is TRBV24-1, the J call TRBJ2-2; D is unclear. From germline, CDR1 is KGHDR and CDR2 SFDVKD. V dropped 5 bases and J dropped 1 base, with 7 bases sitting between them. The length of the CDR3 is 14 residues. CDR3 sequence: CATSGPRNTGELFF. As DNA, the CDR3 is TGTGCCACCAGTGGGCCCCGGAACACCGGGGAGCTGTTTTTT.

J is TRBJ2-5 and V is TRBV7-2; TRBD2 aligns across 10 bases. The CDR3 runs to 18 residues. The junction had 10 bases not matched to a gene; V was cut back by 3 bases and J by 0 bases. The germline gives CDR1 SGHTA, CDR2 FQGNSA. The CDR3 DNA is TGTGCCAGCAGCTTCCTAGCGGGGGTGGGCGAAAACCAAGAGACCCAGTACTTC. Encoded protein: CASSFLAGVGENQETQYF.

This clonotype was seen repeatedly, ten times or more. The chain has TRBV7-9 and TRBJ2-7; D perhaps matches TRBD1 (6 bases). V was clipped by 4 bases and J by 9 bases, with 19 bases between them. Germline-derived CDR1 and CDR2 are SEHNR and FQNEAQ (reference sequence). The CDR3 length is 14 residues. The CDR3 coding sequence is TGTGCCAGCAGCTCCCTCACAGGGCGCAGGCCGCAGTACTTC. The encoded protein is CASSSLTGRRPQYF.

The CDR3 DNA reads TGCGCCAGAGGCCGGGGCGGAGATAATTCACCCCTCCACTTT. This gives the protein CARGRGGDNSPLHF. This chain joins TRBV5-1 and TRBJ1-6; tentatively, D is TRBD1 (5 bases). Germline CDR1 and CDR2: SGHRS and YFSETQ. V was cut by 8 bases and J by 5 bases, with 14 bases left in between. This CDR3 is 14 amino acids long.

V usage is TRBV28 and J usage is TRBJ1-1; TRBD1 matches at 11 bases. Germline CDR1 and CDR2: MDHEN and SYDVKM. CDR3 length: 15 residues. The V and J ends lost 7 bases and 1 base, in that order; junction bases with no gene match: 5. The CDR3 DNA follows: TGTGCCAGCATGGGACAGGGGGGATGGAACACTGAAGCTTTCTTT. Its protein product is CASMGQGGWNTEAFF.

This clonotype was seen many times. The CDR3 protein is CASRLDSLTEAFF. The CDR3 coding sequence is TGTGCCAGCAGATTGGACAGTCTTACTGAAGCTTTCTTT. The genes are TRBV28 and TRBJ1-1, with TRBD1 as a possible D gene (6 bases). This CDR3 has 13 amino acids. In germline, CDR1 is MDHEN, CDR2 SYDVKM. V was trimmed by 6 bases and J by 5 bases, leaving 13 bases between them.

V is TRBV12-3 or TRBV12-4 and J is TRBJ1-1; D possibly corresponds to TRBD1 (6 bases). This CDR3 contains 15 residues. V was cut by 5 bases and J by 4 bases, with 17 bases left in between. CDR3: CASSPRGTPGTEAFF. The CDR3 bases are TGTGCCAGCAGTCCCCGCGGGACACCTGGCACTGAAGCTTTCTTT.

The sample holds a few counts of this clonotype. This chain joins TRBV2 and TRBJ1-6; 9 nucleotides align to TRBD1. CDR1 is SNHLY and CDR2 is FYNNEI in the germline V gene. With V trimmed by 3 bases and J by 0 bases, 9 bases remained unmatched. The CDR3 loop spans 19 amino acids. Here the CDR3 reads CASSDRQGQGSSYNSPLHF. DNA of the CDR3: TGTGCCAGCAGTGACCGACAGGGACAGGGTAGCTCCTATAATTCACCCCTCCACTTT.

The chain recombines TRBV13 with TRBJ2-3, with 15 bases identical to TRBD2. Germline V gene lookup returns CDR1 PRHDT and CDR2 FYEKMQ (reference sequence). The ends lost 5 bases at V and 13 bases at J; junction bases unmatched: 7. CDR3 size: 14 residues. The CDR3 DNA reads TGTGCCAGCAGCGTGGGACTAGCGGGGGGATGGGAGTATTTT. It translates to CASSVGLAGGWEYF.

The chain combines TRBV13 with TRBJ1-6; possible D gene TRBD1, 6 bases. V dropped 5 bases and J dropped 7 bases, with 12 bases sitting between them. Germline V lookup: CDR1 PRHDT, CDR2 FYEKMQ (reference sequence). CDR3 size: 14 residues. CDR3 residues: CASSQDRKNSPLHF. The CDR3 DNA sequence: TGTGCCAGCAGCCAGGACAGAAAGAATTCACCCCTCCACTTT.

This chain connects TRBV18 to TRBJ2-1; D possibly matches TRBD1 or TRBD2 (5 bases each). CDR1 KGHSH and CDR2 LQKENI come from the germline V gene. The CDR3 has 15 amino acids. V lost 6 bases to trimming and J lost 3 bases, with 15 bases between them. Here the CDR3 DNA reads TGTGCCAGCTCCCCGAGGGGAACCCTCTACAATGAGCAGTTCTTC. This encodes CASSPRGTLYNEQFF.